Presented here are 22 T cell receptor beta chains from one specimen sequenced in a study of metastatic and nonmetastatic thyroid tumors. TCRdb re-clonotyped the PCR reads via MiXCR. The table has more than 20,000 clones, about 20% seen once. No patient had received any treatment before thyroid surgery. Sequenced: tumor tissue. The receptor source for this set is a female donor with papillary thyroid cancer or a benign thyroid nodule (not recorded which). Some clones in this sample may be carry-over from other donors' samples.

This clone came up many times. This chain uses TRBV6-1 with TRBJ2-7; 9 bases match TRBD2. The trim removed 5 bases at V and 4 bases at J, leaving 9 bases unmatched. The CDR3 is 15 residues long. Germline V gives CDR1 MNHNS, CDR2 SASEGT. The CDR3 sequence is CASSTSTSGSYEQYF. The CDR3 DNA is TGTGCCAGCAGTACCTCGACTAGCGGTTCGTACGAGCAGTACTTC.

Regarding this clone: This sequence may be a read error, since a much larger clone differs from it by one base. The V gene is TRBV29-1, the J gene TRBJ2-1; a weak D match, TRBD1 (6 bases). The V end was cut by 0 bases, the J end by 0 bases, with 12 bases between. CDR1 SQVTM and CDR2 ANQGSEA come from the germline V gene. The CDR3 runs to 16 residues. CDR3 bases: TGCAGCGTTGAAGACCCCGACAGGTTCTCCTACAATGAGCAGTTCTTC. Translating gives CSVEDPDRFSYNEQFF.

This clone came up many times. J is TRBJ2-7 and V is TRBV20-1; 11 nucleotides align to TRBD2. Germline-derived CDR1 and CDR2 are DFQATT and SNEGSKA (reference sequence). The CDR3 has 16 residues. V lost 0 bases to trimming and J lost 4 bases; unmatched junction nucleotides: 8. DNA of the CDR3: TGCAGTGCTAGAGATCCTAAGACTAGCGGGATGTACGAGCAGTACTTC. Encoded protein: CSARDPKTSGMYEQYF.

V gene TRBV27 combines with J gene TRBJ1-1; a possible D gene is TRBD1 (6 bases). The V end was cut by 3 bases, the J end by 2 bases, with 13 bases between. The CDR3 covers 15 residues. Looked up from germline, CDR1 is MNHEY and CDR2 is SMNVEV (reference sequence). CDR3 DNA sequence: TGTGCCAGCAGTTTGAGGGCAGGGGTTAACACTGAAGCTTTCTTT. Encoded protein: CASSLRAGVNTEAFF.

The chain employs TRBV19 and TRBJ1-1; a possible D gene is TRBD1 (5 bases). CDR1 LNHDA and CDR2 SQIVND come from the germline V gene (reference sequence). The CDR3 covers 11 residues. Between the trimmed V and J ends, which lost 7 bases and 11 bases, there was a span of 14 bases. The CDR3 bases are TGTGCCAGTACGCACCGGGGACGGGCTTTCTTT. Translated, it gives CASTHRGRAFF.

As DNA, the CDR3 is TGTGCCAGCAGCCTGGGGGAGACCCAGTACTTC. Translated: CASSLGETQYF. V usage is TRBV2 and J usage is TRBJ2-5; D gene ambiguous. This CDR3 is built from 11 residues. Trimming stripped 6 bases from V and 5 bases from J, with 7 bases between. Germline V CDR1 and CDR2: SNHLY, FYNNEI.

There are many counts of this clone. The J gene is TRBJ2-2, the V gene TRBV5-4; TRBD2 agrees at 13 bases. The V gene's germline CDR1 is SGHNT and CDR2 YYREEE (reference sequence). The CDR3 spans 15 residues. Trimming cost V 4 bases and J 10 bases; bases outside gene matches: 7. CDR3 bases: TGTGCCAGCAGCCAAACTAGCGGGAGGGCCGAGGAGCTGTTTTTT. Translating gives CASSQTSGRAEELFF.

This chain links TRBV27 with TRBJ1-1, with D unclear. This CDR3 comprises 12 residues. The V and J ends lost 2 bases and 8 bases respectively, with 9 bases between them. CDR1 and CDR2 from the germline V gene are MNHEY and SMNVEV (reference sequence). The CDR3 sequence is CASSLLGREAFF. The DNA for the CDR3 is TGTGCCAGCAGTTTACTAGGACGGGAAGCTTTCTTT.

This chain connects TRBV7-6 to TRBJ1-6; D remains unclear. Germline lookup yields CDR1 SGHVS and CDR2 FNYEAQ. With 5 bases removed from V and 7 bases from J, the gap between germline ends came to 3 bases. The CDR3 consists of 11 residues. The CDR3: CASSLNSPLHF. In DNA form, the CDR3 reads TGTGCCAGCAGCCTAAATTCACCCCTCCACTTT.

The chain is built from TRBV2 and TRBJ2-6; D ambiguous. Trimming removed 4 bases at V and 2 bases at J, with 6 bases between. In germline, CDR1 is SNHLY, CDR2 FYNNEI. The CDR3 is made up of 14 amino acids. As DNA, the CDR3 is TGTGCCAGCAGTGGATTAGCTGGGGCCAACGTCCTGACTTTC. Translation: CASSGLAGANVLTF. The entire variable domain, with the rest obtained from reference TRBV2 and TRBJ2-6, is as follows: EPEVTQTPSHQVTQMGQEVILRCVPISNHLYFYWYRQILGQKVEFLVSFYNNEISEKSEIFDDQFSVERPDGSNFTLKIRSTKLEDSAMYFCASSGLAGANVLTFGAGSRLTVL.

This chain uses TRBV19 with TRBJ2-7, with TRBD2 identical over 9 bases. The length of the CDR3 is 15 residues. The V and J ends lost 1 base and 6 bases, in that order; junction bases with no gene match: 7. Per the germline V gene, CDR1 is LNHDA and CDR2 is SQIVND (reference sequence). The CDR3 region is CASSIVKREVGEQYF. CDR3 in DNA: TGTGCCAGTAGTATAGTTAAGCGGGAGGTCGGCGAGCAGTACTTC.

The rearrangement links TRBV11-2 to TRBJ2-7, with D perhaps being TRBD1 or TRBD2 (6 bases each). CDR1 is SGHAT and CDR2 is FQNNGV in the germline V gene. The CDR3 has 17 amino acids. V was trimmed by 1 base and J by 2 bases, leaving 18 bases between them. CDR3 sequence (DNA): TGTGCCAGCAGCTTAGTTAAGGGGGGCAGAAAGACCTACGAGCAGTACTTC. Amino acids: CASSLVKGGRKTYEQYF.

This clone was observed at least ten times. The gene calls are TRBV9 and TRBJ2-7; 8 bases are shared with TRBD1. Germline CDR1 reads SGDLS; CDR2 reads YYNGEE. V was pared by 3 bases and J by 2 bases, with 10 bases of the junction left unmatched. There are 16 residues in the CDR3. The CDR3 sequence is CASSERDRGPPYEQYF. The CDR3 DNA follows: TGTGCCAGCAGCGAGAGAGACAGGGGCCCCCCCTACGAGCAGTACTTC.

This clone was seen ten or more times. The V and J genes are TRBV20-1 and TRBJ2-1; 12 bases agree with TRBD2. The V and J ends lost 6 bases and 7 bases, in that order; junction bases with no gene match: 7. The CDR3 runs to 14 residues. Germline assignment: CDR1 DFQATT and CDR2 SNEGSKA (reference sequence). The CDR3 nucleotides are TGCAGTGCCAAAACTAGCGGGAGGCGGAATGAGCAGTTCTTC. It codes for CSAKTSGRRNEQFF.

This clone showed up just a few times. The V call is TRBV27, the J call TRBJ1-6; TRBD1 agrees at 9 bases. From germline, CDR1 is MNHEY and CDR2 SMNVEV (reference sequence). The CDR3 spans 17 residues. Unmatched junction bases numbered 6, after V lost 4 bases and J lost 2 bases. This chain's CDR3 is CASSSWTGATYNSPLHF. The DNA for the CDR3 is TGTGCCAGCAGTTCCTGGACAGGGGCCACCTATAATTCACCCCTCCACTTT.

This chain connects TRBV28 to TRBJ2-7; D is perhaps TRBD1 (7 bases). The CDR3 has 15 amino acids. V dropped 2 bases and J dropped 1 base, with 12 bases sitting between them. Germline V lookup: CDR1 MDHEN, CDR2 SYDVKM. The CDR3 nucleotides are TGTGCCAGCAGTTTAGTGGAGGGGGCTTCCTACGAGCAGTACTTC. Translating gives CASSLVEGASYEQYF. The full variable domain, with the rest looked up from reference TRBV28 and TRBJ2-7, is DVKVTQSSRYLVKRTGEKVFLECVQDMDHENMFWYRQDPGLGLRLIYFSYDVKMKEKGDIPEGYSVSREKKERFSLILESASTNQTSMYLCASSLVEGASYEQYFGPGTRLTVT.

This clone came up a few times. J is TRBJ2-7 and V is TRBV28; D unclear. The V end lost 5 bases, the J end lost 5 bases, and 10 bases lay between the germline ends. Germline V CDR1 and CDR2: MDHEN, SYDVKM. CDR3 length equals 12 residues. The CDR3 spells CASSGEFHEQYF. CDR3 coding DNA: TGTGCCAGCAGTGGAGAATTTCACGAGCAGTACTTC. The variable domain in full, completed from reference TRBV28 and TRBJ2-7, reads DVKVTQSSRYLVKRTGEKVFLECVQDMDHENMFWYRQDPGLGLRLIYFSYDVKMKEKGDIPEGYSVSREKKERFSLILESASTNQTSMYLCASSGEFHEQYFGPGTRLTVT.

To note about this clone: This sample also contains other DNA sequences that code for the same CDR3. J is TRBJ1-6 and V is TRBV6-2 or TRBV6-3; tentative D call: TRBD1 (6 bases). Germline V gene lookup returns CDR1 MNHEY and CDR2 SVGEGT. This CDR3 has 15 residues. The V end lost 2 bases, the J end lost 8 bases, and 13 bases lay between the germline ends. CDR3 residues: CASSYTTGSDSPLHF. CDR3 nucleotide sequence: TGTGCCAGCAGTTACACTACAGGGTCGGATTCACCCCTCCACTTT.

By share, this clone ranks as medium-sized (0.01 to 0.1%). V gene TRBV10-3 combines with J gene TRBJ1-3; D might be TRBD1 (6 bases). The germline gives CDR1 ENHRY, CDR2 SYGVKD. V lost 7 bases and J lost 1, with 11 bases in between. This CDR3 spans 14 amino acids. The CDR3: CAIKLGASGNTIYF. Written as DNA, the CDR3 is TGTGCCATCAAATTGGGGGCGTCTGGAAACACCATATATTTT.

There are a few counts of this clone. The chain combines TRBV15 with TRBJ1-3; TRBD1 is a possible D gene (5 bases). Trimming removed 2 bases from V and 3 bases from J, with 11 bases in between. The V gene's germline CDR1 is LNHNV and CDR2 YYDKDF (reference sequence). This CDR3 region has 15 residues. The CDR3 DNA reads TGTGCCACCAGCAGATCAATCCAGGGTGGAAACACCATATATTTT. It specifies CATSRSIQGGNTIYF. The complete variable domain, with remaining parts taken from reference TRBV15 and TRBJ1-3, reads DAMVIQNPRYQVTQFGKPVTLSCSQTLNHNVMYWYQQKSSQAPKLLFHYYDKDFNNEADTPDNFQSRRPNTSFCFLDIRSPGLGDTAMYLCATSRSIQGGNTIYFGEGSWLTVV.

This chain uses TRBV5-1 with TRBJ1-1; D is perhaps TRBD1 (5 bases). The V and J ends lost 4 bases and 6 bases respectively, with 16 bases between them. Germline CDR1 and CDR2: SGHRS and YFSETQ. This CDR3 is 14 amino acids long. This CDR3 is CASSDQGGLAEAFF. The CDR3 region has the DNA TGCGCCAGCAGCGATCAGGGTGGATTGGCTGAAGCTTTCTTT.

There are a few counts of this clone. The chain joins TRBV6-5 to TRBJ1-2, with 10 bases identical to TRBD1. V lost 4 bases and J lost 7; bases outside the gene matches: 21. CDR1 is MNHEY and CDR2 is SVGAGI in the germline V gene. The CDR3 is 19 amino acids. CDR3 protein: CASSSHQDRDRGPRCGYTF. The CDR3 DNA reads TGTGCCAGCAGTTCCCACCAAGACCGGGACAGGGGCCCAAGATGTGGCTACACCTTC.